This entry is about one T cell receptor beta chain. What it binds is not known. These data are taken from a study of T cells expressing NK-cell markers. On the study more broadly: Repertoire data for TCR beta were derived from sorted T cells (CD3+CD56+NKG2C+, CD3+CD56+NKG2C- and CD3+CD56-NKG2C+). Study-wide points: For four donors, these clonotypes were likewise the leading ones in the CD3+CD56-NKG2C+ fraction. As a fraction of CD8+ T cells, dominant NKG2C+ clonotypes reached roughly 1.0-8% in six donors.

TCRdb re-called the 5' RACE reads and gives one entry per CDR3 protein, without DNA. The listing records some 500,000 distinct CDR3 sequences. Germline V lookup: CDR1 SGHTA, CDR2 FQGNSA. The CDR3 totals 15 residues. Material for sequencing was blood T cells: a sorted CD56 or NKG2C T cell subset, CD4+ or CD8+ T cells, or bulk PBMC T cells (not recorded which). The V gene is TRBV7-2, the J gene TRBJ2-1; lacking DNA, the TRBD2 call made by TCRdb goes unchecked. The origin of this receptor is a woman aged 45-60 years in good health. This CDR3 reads CASGLLAGGQSEQFF.